These 9 T cell receptor beta chains were all obtained from the same sample, sequenced in a study of blood T cell repertoires in COVID-19. Sequenced by immunoSEQ multiplex PCR; TCRdb stores in-frame clones only, minus some. The top ten clones hold 8% to 10% of a sample with some 250,000 clones, about 89% of them seen once. The specimen sequenced was PBMCs or T cells enriched from blood (not recorded which). The receptors stem from a man aged 35 to 55 who had recovered from COVID-19.

V usage is TRBV12-3 or TRBV12-4 and J usage is TRBJ1-1, with D tentatively TRBD1 (6 bases). The CDR3 is 13 amino acids. The V end lost 5 bases, the J end lost 2 bases, and 9 bases lay between the germline ends. The CDR3 loop is CASSQGGNTEAFF. The CDR3 DNA is TGTGCCAGCAGTCAAGGGGGAAACACTGAAGCTTTCTTT.

The V call is TRBV5-4, the J call TRBJ2-7; no clear D gene. V was clipped by 2 bases and J by 3 bases, with 6 bases between them. The CDR3 spans 12 residues. Germline V gives CDR1 SGHNT, CDR2 YYREEE (reference sequence). The CDR3 nucleotides are TGTGCCAGCAGCTTTAGTAGCTACGAGCAGTACTTC. This codes for CASSFSSYEQYF.

V usage is TRBV5-6 and J usage is TRBJ1-5, with a tentative D call TRBD1 (6 bases). Trimming removed 2 bases from V and 4 bases from J, with 10 bases in between. Germline-derived CDR1 and CDR2 are SGHDT and YYEEEE. The CDR3 totals 14 residues. The CDR3 DNA sequence: TGTGCCAGCAGCTTCCTAACAGGGAATCAGCCCCAGCATTTT. As protein: CASSFLTGNQPQHF. Full variable domain (outside the CDR3, taken from reference TRBV5-6 and TRBJ1-5): DAGVTQSPTHLIKTRGQQVTLRCSPKSGHDTVSWYQQALGQGPQFIFQYYEEEERQRGNFPDRFSGHQFPNYSSELNVNALLLGDSALYLCASSFLTGNQPQHFGDGTRLSIL.

This rearrangement joins TRBV7-8 to TRBJ1-6, with TRBD1 matching 8 bases. This CDR3 is 15 amino acids long. Germline CDR1 reads SGHVS; CDR2 reads FQNEAQ. J was trimmed by 3 bases and V by 4 bases; bases with no gene match: 2. CDR3 sequence: CASSSGGLYNSPLHF. DNA of the CDR3: TGTGCCAGCAGCTCAGGGGGCCTCTATAATTCACCCCTCCACTTT.

The V and J genes are TRBV5-6 and TRBJ2-6, with a possible D match to TRBD2 (6 bases). CDR3 length equals 19 residues. Germline-derived CDR1 and CDR2 are SGHDT and YYEEEE. V was pared by 5 bases and J by 0 bases, with 21 bases between. The CDR3 region is CASSNPTWDSSSGANVLTF. DNA for the CDR3: TGTGCCAGCAGTAATCCCACGTGGGACTCCAGCTCTGGGGCCAACGTCCTGACTTTC.

The J gene is TRBJ2-7, the V gene TRBV7-2; D might be TRBD1 (6 bases). Per the germline V gene, CDR1 is SGHTA and CDR2 is FQGNSA. Trimming pared 3 bases from V and 2 bases from J, leaving 14 bases between. The CDR3 is 15 amino acids. The CDR3 region has the DNA TGTGCCAGCAGCTTTACACAGGGTCCAGCCTACGAGCAGTACTTC. Translated, it gives CASSFTQGPAYEQYF.

Turning to this clone: Because it lacks the conserved phenylalanine or tryptophan at the end, this CDR3 is likely a read error. The limits of the CDR3 on the DNA are not certain, so only TCRdb's listed CDR3 is given. This sequence joins TRBV12-3 or TRBV12-4 and TRBJ1-1. 11 amino acids form the CDR3, both terminal residues included. The CDR3 region is CASSLGETFNI.

The CDR3 DNA follows: TGTGCCAGCACGGTGAAGGGAGGCTATGGCTACACCTTC. Protein: CASTVKGGYGYTF. The chain has TRBV6-5 and TRBJ1-2; D is unclear. The CDR3 has 13 amino acids. The germline V and J ends were trimmed by 7 bases and 4 bases, with 13 bases remaining between them. Germline CDR1 and CDR2: MNHEY and SVGAGI.

The rearrangement links TRBV28 to TRBJ2-5; 10 positions agree with TRBD2. J lost 5 bases, V lost 5 bases, and 5 bases had no gene match. The CDR3 is made up of 14 amino acids. CDR1 is MDHEN, CDR2 SYDVKM, per germline. The CDR3 sequence is CASSKKAGGETQYF. DNA of the CDR3: TGTGCCAGCAGTAAAAAAGCGGGAGGGGAGACCCAGTACTTC.